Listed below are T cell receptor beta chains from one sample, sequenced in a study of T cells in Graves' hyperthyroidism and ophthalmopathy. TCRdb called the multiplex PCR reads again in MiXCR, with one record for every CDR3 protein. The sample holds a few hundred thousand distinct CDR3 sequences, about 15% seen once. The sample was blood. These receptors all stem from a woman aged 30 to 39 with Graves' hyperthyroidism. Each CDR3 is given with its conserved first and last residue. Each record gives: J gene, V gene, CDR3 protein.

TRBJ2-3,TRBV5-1,CASTTGGEPTQYF
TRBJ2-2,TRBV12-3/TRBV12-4,CASSHRPSGTNTGELFF
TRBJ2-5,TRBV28,CASSLLPLLETQYF
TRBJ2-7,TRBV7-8,CASSSWTDEKQYF
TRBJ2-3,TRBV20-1,CSARERQGLLGDTQYF
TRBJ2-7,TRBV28,CASSRIGQGVFEQYF
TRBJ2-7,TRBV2,CASSEQVYEQYF
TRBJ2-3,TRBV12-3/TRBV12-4,CASSTGYTDTQYF
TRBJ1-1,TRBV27,CASSSTGVMNTEAFF
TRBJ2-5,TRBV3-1,CASSQSTAQYF
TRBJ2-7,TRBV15,CATSRGLLYEQYF
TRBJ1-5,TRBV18,CASSPSDSNQPQHF
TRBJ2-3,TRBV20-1,CSAQPGTRSTDTQYF
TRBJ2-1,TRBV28,CASSAGRGSRAEQFF
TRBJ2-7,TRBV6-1,CASSEDPGRTYEQYF
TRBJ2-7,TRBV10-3,CAISESPSYYKQYF
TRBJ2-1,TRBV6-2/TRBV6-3,CASRPGQTLSYNEQFF
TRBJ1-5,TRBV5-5,CASSAAAGGNQPQHF
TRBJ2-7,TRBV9,CASSAGPITSGSWDSYEQYF
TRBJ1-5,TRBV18,CASRTGSAGNQPQHF
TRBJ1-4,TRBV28,CASRLAGPFNEKLFF
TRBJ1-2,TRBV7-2,CASSLLRLSPGYTF
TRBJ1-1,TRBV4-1,CASSQAHRNTEAFF
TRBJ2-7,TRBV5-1,CASSRGASGRSYEQYF
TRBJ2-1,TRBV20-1,CSARRTAYNEQFF
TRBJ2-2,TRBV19,CASSFLVGELFF
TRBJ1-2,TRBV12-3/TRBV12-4,CASSLGDSPAYGYTF
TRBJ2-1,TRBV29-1,CSVEGFSSYNEQFF
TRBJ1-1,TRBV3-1,CASSQEGLYTEAFF
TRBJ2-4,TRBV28,CASSFGGSKNIQYF
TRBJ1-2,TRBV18,CASSPREFNYGYTF
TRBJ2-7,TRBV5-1,CASSPPSRDYEQYF
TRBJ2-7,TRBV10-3,CAISVRTSGSTYEQYF
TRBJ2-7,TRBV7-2,CASSLETGARSVEQYF
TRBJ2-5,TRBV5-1,CASSPSGTGGRETQYF
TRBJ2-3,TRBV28,CASTKKWASGRMPDTQYF
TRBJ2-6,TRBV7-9,CASSPHATALSGANVLTF
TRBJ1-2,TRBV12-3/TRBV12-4,CASSPGDRGYTF
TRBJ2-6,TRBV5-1,CASSLFGVGSLSGANVLTF
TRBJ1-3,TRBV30,CAWGDPNRGNTIYF
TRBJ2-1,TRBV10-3,CAISEGVSYNEQFF
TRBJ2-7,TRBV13,CASSPRDEQYF
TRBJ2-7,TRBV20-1,CSATSGRAASGEQYF
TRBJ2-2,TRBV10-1,CASSEGSGTGLTGELFF
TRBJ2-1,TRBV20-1,CSAVLATYNEQFF
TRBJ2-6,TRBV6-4,CASSVNSGANVLTF
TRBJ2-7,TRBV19,CASSLQFGEEQYF
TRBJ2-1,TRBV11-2,CASSLDRAYNEQFF
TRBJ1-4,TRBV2,CASSPLQEADFKKLFF
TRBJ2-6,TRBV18,CASSPGQGTSGANVLTF
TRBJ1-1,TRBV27,CASRGALNTEAFF
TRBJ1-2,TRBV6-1,CASSEGHGGYTF
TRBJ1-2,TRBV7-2,CASSFQGTAGYTF
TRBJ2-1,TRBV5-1,CASSLQTNEQFF
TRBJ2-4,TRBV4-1,CASSQNRDGNIQYF
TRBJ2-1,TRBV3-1,CASSQVSGTEQFF
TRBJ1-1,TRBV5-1,CASSLGGSTEAFF
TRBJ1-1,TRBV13,CASSPLGPLNTEAFF
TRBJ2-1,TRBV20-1,CSAETKRNNNEQFF